This T cell receptor beta chain appears in the sequencing data of a study of spatial heterogeneity in lung cancer. Study in general: Raw-read counts averaged over ten per unique TCR and UMI combination. Study-wide findings and caveats: Ubiquitous expanded tumor TCRs were seen in blood more at resection than at follow-up.

In this sample, this clonotype turned up a few times. As yet, its antigen is unknown. Germline CDR1 is DFQATT and CDR2 is SNEGSKA (reference sequence). With 6 bases removed from V and 5 bases from J, the gap between germline ends came to 14 bases. The CDR3 sequence is 13 residues long. TCRdb processed the 5' RACE reads anew with MiXCR; each CDR3 protein has one entry. The data show 90,000 to 95,000 distinct CDR3 sequences, over 9.5% seen once. Noted time point: sample taken at primary tumor resection. From tumor, nontumor lung or frozen PBMC, whole RNA was taken unsorted for sequencing. The sample in question was PBMCs, obtained at surgery. This TCR was sampled from a male donor with early-stage non-small cell lung cancer. This chain connects TRBV20-1 to TRBJ1-5; the D gene is possibly TRBD1 (5 bases). The CDR3 spells CSAPRGGDQPQHF. The CDR3 DNA is TGCAGTGCCCCCCGGGGGGGGGATCAGCCCCAGCATTTT.